This TCR beta chain was captured by sequencing in a study of shared clonotypes between healthy human individuals. Germline V gene data show CDR1 as SGHRS and CDR2 as YFSETQ. The trim removed 4 bases at V and 5 bases at J, leaving 9 bases unmatched. The CDR3 is 14 amino acids. In the case of this clone: What it binds is not known.

Findings and caveats of the study: Researchers sampled only blood; tissue repertoires likely differ.

Replicate PCRs for sorted subsets used roughly 200 ng DNA; this equaled 33,000 or so T cell genomes. The protocol was immunoSEQ multiplex PCR, while the TCRdb copy is restricted to in-frame clones and leaves out a portion. The profile shows about 2.4 million clones, 90% to 95% of them singletons. V is TRBV5-1 and J is TRBJ2-7; 7 bases align to TRBD1. Sequences were obtained from naive CD4+ T cells from PBMCs. The subset is: CD45RA+ positively selected. This TCR came from a man between 18 and 35 years old in good health. Some clones in this sample may be carry-over from other donors' samples. The CDR3 DNA sequence: TGCGCCAGCAGCCTAGGACAGGAGGCTAACGAGCAGTACTTC. Protein: CASSLGQEANEQYF.